This TCR beta chain comes out of a study of identical twins. This CDR3 region has 17 residues. The V gene end was trimmed by 1 base and the J gene end by 7 bases; junction bases not matched to a gene: 13. Germline loops: CDR1 SGDLS, CDR2 YYNGEE. TCRdb independently ran MiXCR on the 5' RACE reads; one entry per CDR3 protein. The sample includes around 960,000 distinct CDR3 sequences, around an eighth seen only once; the top ten take around 1.6%. This same sample was also taken into another study, of yellow fever vaccine responses in identical twins.

Sequenced material: PBMCs. The sequence was obtained from a woman under 30 in good health. The chain couples TRBV9 to TRBJ2-1; 8 positions match TRBD2. The chain's CDR3 is CASSVLSRREVGNEQFF. The CDR3 nucleotides are TGTGCCAGCAGCGTATTGTCAAGGCGGGAGGTTGGGAATGAGCAGTTCTTC.